Listed below are T cell receptor beta chains from one sample, sequenced in a study of cytomegalovirus exposure and HLA in healthy donors. Generated by immunoSEQ multiplex PCR, the TCRdb table keeps only in-frame clones and is missing some. The table shows around 140,000 clones, with about 94% occurring only once. The sequencing input was PBMCs. These receptors came from a man aged 18 to 29 in good health and CMV-seropositive. Both conserved end residues are part of each CDR3. The D gene is left open where the match is weak. Size is stated for part of the rows, as once, few or many counts, or as a class when the clone is expanded.

.	TRBV15	TRBJ1-1	.	TGTGCCACCAGCAGAGATCGGTCCGGGAACACTGAAGCTTTCTTT	CATSRDRSGNTEAFF
TRBD1	TRBV4-1	TRBJ1-4	.	TGCGCCAGCAGCCCTTTGACAGGGTTGGGAGAAAAACTGTTTTTT	CASSPLTGLGEKLFF
.	TRBV13	TRBJ1-3	many	TGTGCCAGCACCACCCGCGGGGAGGGAAACACCATATATTTT	CASTTRGEGNTIYF
.	TRBV7-9	TRBJ2-3	.	TGTGCCAGCAGCTTAGGGAGGGATACGCAGTATTTT	CASSLGRDTQYF
.	TRBV28	TRBJ1-5	.	TGTGCCAGCAGTTTTGGAGGGGGGGCCCAGCATTTT	CASSFGGGAQHF
TRBD1	TRBV28	TRBJ2-3	.	TGTGCCAGCAGTTCCCCCCATGGTTCGGACAGGGGAAGGGATACGCAGTATTTT	CASSSPHGSDRGRDTQYF
.	TRBV2	TRBJ1-1	.	TGTGCCAGCAGTGACAGGACAGCGAACACTGAAGCTTTCTTT	CASSDRTANTEAFF
.	TRBV23-1	TRBJ2-2	.	TGCGCCAGCAGTCAATCCTGCGGGGAGCTGTTTTTT	CASSQSCGELFF
.	TRBV7-2	TRBJ1-1	.	TGTGCCAGCAGCTTGAGTTTCACTGAAGCTTTCTTT	CASSLSFTEAFF
TRBD1	TRBV6-5	TRBJ1-5	.	TGTGCCAGCAGTCCGGGGCAGGGGGTTGGTCAGCCCCAGCATTTT	CASSPGQGVGQPQHF
.	TRBV5-4	TRBJ2-5	.	TGTGCCAGCAGCTTGGCTGGACCCCCGGGGGAGACCCAGTACTTC	CASSLAGPPGETQYF
TRBD2	TRBV27	TRBJ2-1	.	TGTGCCAGCAGCCGTCCTGGGCTAGCGGGAAACAATGAGCAGTTCTTC	CASSRPGLAGNNEQFF
TRBD1	TRBV5-6	TRBJ2-7	once	TGTGCCAGCATCACTTGGGGGACAGGGCCGAAGGGCGAGCAGTACTTC	CASITWGTGPKGEQYF
TRBD1	TRBV28	TRBJ1-1	once	TGTGCCAGCAGTCTCGGGACAGGGTACACTGAAGCTTTCTTT	CASSLGTGYTEAFF
TRBD1	TRBV29-1	TRBJ1-5	.	TGCAGCGTATCCGTTCGGGACAGGGAGGGTCAGCCCCAGCATTTT	CSVSVRDREGQPQHF
TRBD2	TRBV27	TRBJ2-1	.	TGTGCCAGCAGTTTTCTAGCGGGAGTGGGGGGCTCCTACAATGAGCAGTTCTTC	CASSFLAGVGGSYNEQFF
.	TRBV13	TRBJ2-3	.	TGTGCCAGCACCAGCGGGTCCCTGAGCACAGATACGCAGTATTTT	CASTSGSLSTDTQYF
.	TRBV5-1	TRBJ2-7	.	TGCGCCAGCAGCTTGGTAGGGGCGAGCTCCTACGAGCAGTACTTC	CASSLVGASSYEQYF
.	TRBV27	TRBJ1-5	.	TGTGCCAGCAGTTTAAACAGATATAGCAATCAGCCCCAGCATTTT	CASSLNRYSNQPQHF
.	TRBV19	TRBJ1-2	.	TGTGCCAGCTCATACGGTGGCGGGGGCTACACCTTC	CASSYGGGGYTF
TRBD1	TRBV5-6	TRBJ1-1	.	TGTGCCAGCAGCTTGTTTAGGAGGGGGCCGAACACTGAAGCTTTCTTT	CASSLFRRGPNTEAFF
TRBD2	TRBV2	TRBJ2-1	.	TGTGCCAGCAGTGAAGCGAGCGGGAGAGGGTACAATGAGCAGTTCTTC	CASSEASGRGYNEQFF
.	TRBV18	TRBJ2-3	once	TGTGCCAGCTCACCCTACCTCGAGAGCACAGATACGCAGTATTTT	CASSPYLESTDTQYF
.	TRBV9	TRBJ1-1	once	TGTGCCAGCAGCGTAGGCGGAGAAGCTTTCTTT	CASSVGGEAFF
.	TRBV6-1	TRBJ1-5	.	TGTGCCAGCAGTGCCGAGGCGGGCAATCAGCCCCAGCATTTT	CASSAEAGNQPQHF
.	TRBV5-1	TRBJ2-2	.	TGCGCCAGCAGCCCCCGCAGGGCAGGGGACACCGGGGAGCTGTTTTTT	CASSPRRAGDTGELFF
TRBD1	TRBV10-2	TRBJ2-5	few	TGCGCCAGCAACCCACGGACAGGGGGGGGAGAGACCCAGTACTTC	CASNPRTGGGETQYF
.	TRBV5-1	TRBJ2-5	once	TGCGCCAGCAGCAAGTTGGCAACACAAGAGACCCAGTACTTC	CASSKLATQETQYF
TRBD2	TRBV2	TRBJ2-7	once	TGTGCCAGCAGTTCCGGACTAGCGGGCGCCTACGAGCAGTACTTC	CASSSGLAGAYEQYF
.	TRBV11-2	TRBJ1-5	.	TGTGCCAGCAGCAGGGAGGGCAGGGGTATTCAGCCCCAGCATTTT	CASSREGRGIQPQHF
TRBD2	TRBV5-1	TRBJ2-5	.	TGCGCCAGCATGCCCCTAGCGGGCCAAGAGACCCAGTACTTC	CASMPLAGQETQYF
.	TRBV2	TRBJ1-5	.	TGTGCCAGCCGGGAACCAAATCAGCCCCAGCATTTT	CASREPNQPQHF
TRBD2	TRBV2	TRBJ2-7	.	TGTGCCAGCAGTCCCGATAGCGGGAGGCCGTATGGTTCCGCCTACGAGCAGTACTTC	CASSPDSGRPYGSAYEQYF
TRBD2	TRBV4-2	TRBJ2-7	.	TGTGCCAGCAGCCAAGATCTGTCTAGCGGGAGTGGTTCCTACGAGCAGTACTTC	CASSQDLSSGSGSYEQYF
TRBD2	TRBV28	TRBJ2-2	.	TGTGCAAGCGGTCCGGCGGGGGTCGACACCGGGGAGCTGTTTTTT	CASGPAGVDTGELFF
.	TRBV30	TRBJ2-6	.	TGTGCCTGGGATAGGGGCGCTGGGGCCAACGTCCTGACTTTC	CAWDRGAGANVLTF
TRBD1	TRBV25-1	TRBJ1-2	.	TGTGCCAGCCGAGGACAGGGAGGGGTAGGCTACACCTTC	CASRGQGGVGYTF
TRBD2	TRBV5-1	TRBJ2-7	.	TGCGCCAGCAGCCCTGGGGAGGGAATAATCCACGAGCAGTACTTC	CASSPGEGIIHEQYF
.	TRBV5-1	TRBJ2-1	.	TGCGCCAGCAGCTTGTCGGGTGAGCAGTTCTTC	CASSLSGEQFF
.	TRBV28	TRBJ2-7	.	TGTGCCTCCGCCGCAGGGAAATCCTACGAGCAGTACTTC	CASAAGKSYEQYF
TRBD1	TRBV11-1	TRBJ1-1	.	TGTGCCAGCAGCACAGGGGGGGTGGCTGAAGCTTTCTTT	CASSTGGVAEAFF